This T cell receptor (beta chain) originates from a study of blood T cell repertoires in COVID-19. Germline V gives CDR1 KGHDR, CDR2 SFDVKD. This CDR3 has 17 residues. V was shortened by 3 bases and J by 2 bases, with 13 bases between the two germline ends. Clones were read by immunoSEQ multiplex PCR, and TCRdb kept only the in-frame ones, dropping some. The sample consists of 150,000 to 200,000 clones, 90% of them appearing once. Sequenced input: peripheral blood. The rearrangement uses TRBV24-1 and TRBJ2-6; possible D gene TRBD2, 5 bases. This sequence was found in a man in his fifties or sixties with acute or convalescent COVID-19. CDR3 sequence reads: CATSDGQTGTGANVLTF. CDR3 DNA sequence: TGTGCCACCAGTGATGGGCAGACGGGAACTGGGGCCAACGTCCTGACTTTC.